This TCR beta chain is from a study of T cells in Graves' hyperthyroidism and ophthalmopathy. General study points: Clonotypes that were expanded in thyroid above 0.001 mostly appeared in blood too.

As to this clonotype: What it recognizes is unknown.

Uncontrolled infections, other autoimmune diseases, pregnancy or lactation led to exclusion of patients. Each diagnosis was grounded in clinical symptoms, serum thyroxine and TRAb, thyroid ultrasound, and orbital computed tomography. PBMCs were sourced from approximately 10 ml fresh peripheral blood. RNA transcripts yielded amplified TCR beta CDR3 regions. The TCR CDR3 first-round RT-PCR relied on the HTBI primer set. MiXCR was run by TCRdb on the multiplex PCR reads, yielding one entry per CDR3 protein. Here the sample spans hundreds of thousands of distinct CDR3 sequences, roughly 14% being singletons. V dropped 5 bases and J dropped 6 bases, with 17 bases sitting between them. The CDR3 covers 16 residues. The germline gives CDR1 SGHAT, CDR2 FQDESV (reference sequence).

The receptor's source is a woman aged 40 to 50 with Graves' ophthalmopathy. The chain carries TRBV11-1 and TRBJ1-6, with D hard to call. Sequences were obtained from blood. The CDR3 region is CASSSEAEGFNSPLHF. The CDR3 coding sequence is TGTGCCAGCAGCAGCGAGGCGGAGGGCTTTAATTCACCCCTCCACTTT.